Presented here are 28 T cell receptor beta chains from one specimen sequenced in a study of blood T cell repertoires in COVID-19 (dated by TCRdb to the early 2020s). Library creation used the immunoSEQ multiplex PCR assay. TCRdb took this table from immuneACCESS and kept in-frame rearrangements with V and J called. Such tables lack part of the clones; where checked against another copy, unresolved V genes explain under half of the gap, and the rest is unexplained. This sample gives 65,000 to 70,000 clones in total; approximately 85% of them show up just once. Roughly 2.9% of the sample belongs to the ten largest clones. Sequenced input: peripheral blood. Receptor source: a man older than 75 with acute or convalescent COVID-19.

This clone was counted once. The junction differs from germline at one of its ends, possibly a read error. The chain carries TRBV6-6 and TRBJ2-7, with D possibly matching TRBD1 (6 bases). The CDR3 extends over 13 amino acids. From germline, CDR1 is MNHNY and CDR2 SVGAGI (reference sequence). CDR3 DNA: TGTGCCAGCTCACCGACAGGAACCTACGGGCAGTACTTC. This gives the protein CASSPTGTYGQYF.

The chain employs TRBV11-3 and TRBJ2-1, with D perhaps matching TRBD1 (6 bases). Germline loops: CDR1 SGHNT, CDR2 YENEEA. The CDR3 covers 15 residues. With 5 bases removed from V and 4 bases from J, the gap between germline ends came to 15 bases. The CDR3 coding sequence is TGTGCCAGCAGCGGCCCAGGAGACAGGTACAATGAGCAGTTCTTC. Its protein is CASSGPGDRYNEQFF.

The chain combines TRBV14 with TRBJ2-1, with D possibly TRBD2 on 5 matching bases. Trimming pared 4 bases from V and 12 bases from J, leaving 19 bases between. The CDR3 loop spans 14 amino acids. Germline CDR1 reads SGHDN; CDR2 reads FVKESK. CDR3 in amino acids: CASSPRSSLGRQFF. The DNA of the CDR3 is TGTGCCAGCAGCCCAAGATCGTCACTGGGGAGGCAGTTCTTC.

The rearrangement joins TRBV5-8 to TRBJ1-1, with 8 bases aligning to TRBD1. The germline gives CDR1 SGHTS, CDR2 YDEGEE. V lost 4 bases to trimming and J lost 4 bases; unmatched junction nucleotides: 9. This CDR3 is built from 15 residues. CDR3 sequence (DNA): TGTGCCAGCAGCCTTCCCGGGACAGGCGGCACTGAAGCTTTCTTT. It translates to CASSLPGTGGTEAFF.

This clone has only one observation. The CDR3, as DNA: TGTGCCAGCAGCCCCTGGGCGGGAGCCTACAATGAGCAGTTCTTC. Translation gives CASSPWAGAYNEQFF. The J gene is TRBJ2-1, the V gene TRBV7-9, with TRBD2 matching over 7 bases. The trim removed 5 bases at V and 2 bases at J, leaving 6 bases unmatched. The germline V gene has CDR1 SEHNR and CDR2 FQNEAQ (reference sequence). The CDR3 length is 15 residues.

This clone was seen just once. The chain combines TRBV5-6 with TRBJ2-2; TRBD2 aligns across 12 bases. Looked up from germline, CDR1 is SGHDT and CDR2 is YYEEEE. CDR3 length: 16 residues. V dropped 4 bases and J dropped 6; count of bases not matched to a gene: 7. The CDR3 sequence is CASSIRLAGVPGELFF. The CDR3 region has the DNA TGTGCCAGCAGCATCCGACTAGCGGGAGTTCCCGGGGAGCTGTTTTTT.

The J gene is TRBJ2-7, the V gene TRBV5-1, with 15 bases matching TRBD2. The junction had 8 bases not matched to a gene; V was cut back by 4 bases and J by 6 bases. Germline values: CDR1 SGHRS, CDR2 YFSETQ. The CDR3 totals 16 residues. The CDR3 spells CASSELPGLAGGEQYF. CDR3 nucleotides: TGCGCCAGCAGCGAACTTCCGGGACTAGCGGGAGGCGAGCAGTACTTC.

The gene calls are TRBV12-3 or TRBV12-4 and TRBJ1-2, with 12 bases identical to TRBD1. This CDR3 region has 13 residues. The V segment lost 7 bases and the J segment 7 bases; nucleotides outside the gene matches: 4. The CDR3, as DNA: TGTGCCAGCAAGGGACAGGGGGCAGGTGGCTACACCTTC. It specifies CASKGQGAGGYTF.

CDR3 bases: TGTGCCAGCAGCGTTGGCCAAGCGGGAGTGGGAGATACGCAGTATTTT. This gives the protein CASSVGQAGVGDTQYF. V and J are TRBV2 and TRBJ2-3; 8 nucleotides align to TRBD2. J gave up 5 bases and V 6 bases, and 13 bases lay outside the gene matches. The CDR3 is 16 residues long. Germline CDR1 reads SNHLY; CDR2 reads FYNNEI.

This clone was detected once. The rearrangement uses TRBV10-1 and TRBJ2-3; a weak D match, TRBD2 (5 bases). V shed 3 bases and J shed 0 bases, with 19 bases lying between them. Germline V CDR1 and CDR2: WNHNN, SYGVQD (reference sequence). The length of the CDR3 is 18 residues. CDR3 DNA: TGCGCCAGCAGTGAATCCAGGCGGGCGGGCGCTAGCACAGATACGCAGTATTTT. It specifies CASSESRRAGASTDTQYF.

The V and J genes are TRBV6-5 and TRBJ1-5, with a tentative D call TRBD1 (6 bases). The CDR3 has 15 amino acids. Trimming cost V 6 bases and J 4 bases, with 16 bases left between them. Germline V CDR1 and CDR2: MNHEY, SVGAGI. This CDR3 is CASSPRGRGNQPQHF. In DNA form, the CDR3 reads TGTGCCAGCAGCCCCAGGGGACGGGGAAATCAGCCCCAGCATTTT.

This clone was seen just once. The genes are TRBV6-6 and TRBJ1-2, with 9 bases identical to TRBD1. V lost 3 bases to trimming and J lost 6 bases; unmatched junction nucleotides: 5. This CDR3 is 14 amino acids long. Germline loops: CDR1 MNHNY, CDR2 SVGAGI (reference sequence). CDR3 in amino acids: CASSYPTGGDGYTF. The CDR3 coding sequence is TGTGCCAGCAGTTATCCGACAGGGGGAGATGGCTACACCTTC.

The chain uses TRBV18 and TRBJ2-3; TRBD2 aligns across 8 bases. This CDR3 spans 17 amino acids. V was clipped by 1 base and J by 0 bases; unmatched bases: 6. Germline CDR1 and CDR2: KGHSH and LQKENI. In nucleotides, the CDR3 is TGTGCCAGCTCACCACGGGTTAGCGGGACTAGCACAGATACGCAGTATTTT. The encoded protein is CASSPRVSGTSTDTQYF.

This chain connects TRBV5-1 to TRBJ2-7; TRBD1 is a possible D gene (7 bases). Germline V gene sequence: CDR1 SGHRS, CDR2 YFSETQ. The CDR3 has 15 amino acids. The V gene lost 4 bases and the J gene lost 3 bases, with 17 bases spanning the gap. CDR3 bases: TGCGCCAGCAGCCCCCGCGGGACAGCTTACTACGAGCAGTACTTC. Translation: CASSPRGTAYYEQYF.

The V call is TRBV7-2, the J call TRBJ2-5; 9 nucleotides match TRBD1. J gave up 9 bases and V 5 bases, and 10 bases lay outside the gene matches. The germline V gene encodes CDR1 SGHTA and CDR2 FQGNSA. The length of the CDR3 is 14 residues. DNA for the CDR3: TGTGCCAGCAGCCTAATGGGACAGGGAGGTTCCCAGTACTTC. Translation: CASSLMGQGGSQYF.

This clone appeared a few times. V is TRBV19 and J is TRBJ1-2; the match to TRBD1 covers 7 bases. J lost 4 bases, V lost 2 bases, and 7 bases had no gene match. Germline-derived CDR1 and CDR2 are LNHDA and SQIVND (reference sequence). This CDR3 is built from 15 residues. CDR3 nucleotide sequence: TGTGCCAGTAGTATACCGGACAGGCCTGCCTATGGCTACACCTTC. This gives the protein CASSIPDRPAYGYTF.

This clone came up a few times. The chain uses TRBV6-5 and TRBJ1-1; the D gene is possibly TRBD1 (6 bases). The CDR3 has 14 amino acids. Germline assignment: CDR1 MNHEY and CDR2 SVGAGI. Trimming stripped 4 bases from V and 5 bases from J, with 14 bases between. CDR3 sequence reads: CASSSPQGVTEAFF. CDR3 in DNA: TGTGCCAGCAGTTCCCCACAGGGAGTAACTGAAGCTTTCTTT.

J is TRBJ2-5 and V is TRBV7-7; D might be TRBD2 (5 bases). The CDR3 loop spans 16 amino acids. Trimming took 2 bases from V and 3 from J, leaving 16 bases between them. CDR1 is SSHAT and CDR2 is FNYEAQ in the germline V gene (reference sequence). The CDR3 DNA is TGTGCCAGCAGCTTATCGGTGGGAGCGCTAAAAGAGACCCAGTACTTC. This sequence encodes CASSLSVGALKETQYF. Complete variable domain (other parts from reference TRBV7-7 and TRBJ2-5): GAGVSQSPRYKVTKRGQDVTLRCDPISSHATLYWYQQALGQGPEFLTYFNYEAQPDKSGLPSDRFSAERPEGSISTLTIQRTEQRDSAMYRCASSLSVGALKETQYFGPGTRLLVL.

The chain couples TRBV19 to TRBJ2-5; a weak D match, TRBD2 (6 bases). CDR3 length: 13 amino acids. Trimming took 6 bases from V and 2 from J, leaving 10 bases between them. Germline CDR1 is LNHDA and CDR2 is SQIVND (reference sequence). As DNA, the CDR3 is TGTGCCAGTAGGCGGCGGGGTCAAGAGACCCAGTACTTC. It encodes CASRRRGQETQYF.

This rearrangement joins TRBV11-2 to TRBJ2-7; D gene uncertain. This CDR3 spans 15 amino acids. The germline V gene has CDR1 SGHAT and CDR2 FQNNGV. V was cut by 4 bases and J by 5 bases, with 18 bases left in between. The CDR3 nucleotides read TGTGCCAGCAGCTACTCCCCGAGGCCTATGGACGAGCAGTACTTC. It translates to CASSYSPRPMDEQYF.

The rearrangement uses TRBV30 and TRBJ1-5; 12 bases line up with TRBD1. The germline gives CDR1 GTSNPN, CDR2 SVGIG (reference sequence). CDR3 size: 13 residues. V was pared by 5 bases and J by 7 bases, with 3 bases of the junction left unmatched. The CDR3 DNA sequence: TGTGCCTGGGGGACAGGGGGCGCGCAGCCCCAGCATTTT. Protein sequence: CAWGTGGAQPQHF.

V usage is TRBV4-1 and J usage is TRBJ1-2; 8 nucleotides match TRBD1. Germline CDR1 and CDR2: MGHRA and YSYEKL. CDR3 length: 13 amino acids. With 3 bases clipped from V and 8 bases from J, the junction kept 5 bases outside the gene matches. CDR3 residues: CASSHRGQGGYTF. The CDR3, as DNA: TGCGCCAGCAGCCACAGGGGGCAGGGGGGCTACACCTTC.

The genes are TRBV11-3 and TRBJ2-1; maybe TRBD2 (5 bases). CDR1 and CDR2 from the germline V gene are SGHNT and YENEEA. This CDR3 is built from 16 residues. The V end was cut by 0 bases, the J end by 6 bases, with 15 bases between. The DNA of the CDR3 is TGTGCCAGCAGCTTAGATCATCGTAGCGCGGGCAATGAGCAGTTCTTC. Protein sequence: CASSLDHRSAGNEQFF.

This sequence joins TRBV6-5 and TRBJ2-1; TRBD2 might be the D (5 bases). The CDR3 runs 14 residues. The V end was cut by 6 bases, the J end by 2 bases, with 11 bases between. CDR1 is MNHEY, CDR2 SVGAGI, per germline. CDR3 in amino acids: CASRSGIAYNEQFF. CDR3 sequence (DNA): TGTGCCAGCAGGTCGGGGATCGCCTACAATGAGCAGTTCTTC.

This clone has just one count. The chain links TRBV3-1 (or the pseudogene TRBV3-2) to TRBJ1-4, with 9 bases identical to TRBD1. The CDR3 is 14 amino acids. Germline V gene sequence: CDR1 LGHDT, CDR2 YNNKEL (reference sequence). The V segment lost 3 bases and the J segment 8 bases; nucleotides outside the gene matches: 4. The CDR3 bases are TGTGCCAGCAGCCAGGGACAGGGTCGGGAAAAACTGTTTTTT. It yields the protein CASSQGQGREKLFF.

This clone was seen a single time. CDR3 nucleotide sequence: TGTGCCAGCAGCAGGACTAGCACCGGGGAGCTGTTTTTT. Protein sequence: CASSRTSTGELFF. The J gene is TRBJ2-2, the V gene TRBV11-3; 7 bases agree with TRBD2. This CDR3 contains 13 residues. Looked up from germline, CDR1 is SGHNT and CDR2 is YENEEA. The ends lost 5 bases at V and 4 bases at J; junction bases unmatched: 1.

This chain uses TRBV5-1 with TRBJ1-1; TRBD1 aligns across 9 bases. This CDR3 contains 15 residues. Unmatched junction bases numbered 3, after V lost 2 bases and J lost 1 base. The germline V gene encodes CDR1 SGHRS and CDR2 YFSETQ. CDR3 sequence reads: CASSLGTGPNTEAFF. The CDR3 DNA is TGCGCCAGCAGCTTAGGGACAGGGCCGAACACTGAAGCTTTCTTT.

This chain connects TRBV7-9 to TRBJ2-1; weak D call: TRBD1 (6 bases). The CDR3 covers 17 residues. V lost 6 bases to trimming and J lost 4 bases, with 22 bases between them. Germline loops: CDR1 SEHNR, CDR2 FQNEAQ (reference sequence). The chain's CDR3 is CASSRQVQSISYNEQFF. Written as DNA, the CDR3 is TGTGCCAGCAGTCGACAGGTCCAAAGCATTTCTTACAATGAGCAGTTCTTC.